One T cell receptor beta chain is described in this entry. Its antigen is unidentified. Researchers ran the PCR with 60 Vbeta and 13 Jbeta primers. This table comes from immunoSEQ multiplex PCR, and its TCRdb copy is limited to in-frame clones, with some not included. Among about 120,000 clones, roughly 79% were seen once, and the ten largest hold roughly 2.4%. Samples came from healthy bone marrow donors. This entry belongs to a study of cytomegalovirus exposure and HLA in healthy donors. Across the study: Around 200 million T cells yielded roughly 120 million unique TCR beta sequences, as an earlier analysis found. Regarding the study as a whole: Among TCR beta chains of equal frequency, HLA-associated ones were more clonally expanded in a later analysis. Earlier analysis yielded a pattern in which most TCR beta V segments were productive about 90% or about 30% of the time.

The length of the CDR3 is 14 residues. Germline CDR1 reads SNHLY; CDR2 reads FYNNEI. The ends lost 4 bases at V and 3 bases at J; junction bases unmatched: 4. The sample comprised PBMCs. The chain has TRBV2 and TRBJ2-7, with 9 bases aligning to TRBD1. The sequence derives from a woman between 40 and 55 years old in good health and CMV-seronegative. The CDR3 region has the DNA TGTGCCAGCAGTGGGGGACAGGGACTCTACGAGCAGTACTTC. Residues: CASSGGQGLYEQYF. The variable domain in full, with the rest retrieved from reference TRBV2 and TRBJ2-7, is EPEVTQTPSHQVTQMGQEVILRCVPISNHLYFYWYRQILGQKVEFLVSFYNNEISEKSEIFDDQFSVERPDGSNFTLKIRSTKLEDSAMYFCASSGGQGLYEQYFGPGTRLTVT.